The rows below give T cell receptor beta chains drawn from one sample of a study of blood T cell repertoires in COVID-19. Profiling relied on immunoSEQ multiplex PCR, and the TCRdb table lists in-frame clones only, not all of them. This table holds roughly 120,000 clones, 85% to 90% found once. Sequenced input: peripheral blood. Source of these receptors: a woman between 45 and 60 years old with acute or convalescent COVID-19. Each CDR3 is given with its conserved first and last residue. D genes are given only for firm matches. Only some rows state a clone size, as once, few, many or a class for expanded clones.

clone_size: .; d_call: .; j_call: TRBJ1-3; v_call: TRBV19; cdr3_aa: CASTQGSGNTIYF; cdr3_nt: TGTGCCAGTACCCAGGGGTCTGGAAACACCATATATTTT
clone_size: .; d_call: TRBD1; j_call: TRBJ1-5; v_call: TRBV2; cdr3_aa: CASSQGASNQPQHF; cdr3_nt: TGTGCCAGCAGTCAGGGGGCCAGCAATCAGCCCCAGCATTTT
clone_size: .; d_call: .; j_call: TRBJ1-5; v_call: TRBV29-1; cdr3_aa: CSVLSQGGQPQHF; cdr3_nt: TGCAGCGTGCTATCTCAGGGAGGTCAGCCCCAGCATTTT
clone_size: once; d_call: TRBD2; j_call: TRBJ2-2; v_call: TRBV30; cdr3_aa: CAWSVRSGRGAGELFF; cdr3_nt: TGTGCCTGGAGTGTGAGAAGCGGGAGAGGCGCCGGGGAGCTGTTTTTT
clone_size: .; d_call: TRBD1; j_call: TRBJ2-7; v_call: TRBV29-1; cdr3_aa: CSVRGDRGFEEQYF; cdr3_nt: TGCAGCGTACGGGGCGACAGGGGGTTTGAAGAGCAGTACTTC
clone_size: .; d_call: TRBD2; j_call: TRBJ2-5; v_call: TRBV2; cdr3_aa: CASSFGGNIAETQYF; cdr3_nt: TGTGCCAGCAGTTTCGGGGGGAACATTGCGGAGACCCAGTACTTC
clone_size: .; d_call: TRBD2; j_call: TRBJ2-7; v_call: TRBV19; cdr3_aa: CASSIAGGELSYEQYF; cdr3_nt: TGTGCCAGTAGTATAGCGGGAGGGGAATTATCCTACGAGCAGTACTTC
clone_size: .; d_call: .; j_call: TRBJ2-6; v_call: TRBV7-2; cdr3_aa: CASSLDRAGANVLTF; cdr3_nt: TGTGCCAGCAGCTTAGACAGGGCTGGGGCCAACGTCCTGACTTTC
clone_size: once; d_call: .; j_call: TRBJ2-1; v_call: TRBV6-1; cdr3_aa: CASSEYSKTGEQFF; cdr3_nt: TGTGCCAGCAGTGAATATTCCAAGACTGGGGAGCAGTTCTTC
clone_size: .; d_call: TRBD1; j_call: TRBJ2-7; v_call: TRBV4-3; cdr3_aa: CASSPGQVPYEQYF; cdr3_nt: TGCGCCAGCAGCCCGGGACAGGTTCCCTACGAGCAGTACTTC
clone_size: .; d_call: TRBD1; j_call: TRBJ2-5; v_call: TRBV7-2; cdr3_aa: CASKRAGGAETQYF; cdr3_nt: TGTGCCAGCAAGCGGGCAGGGGGCGCGGAGACCCAGTACTTC